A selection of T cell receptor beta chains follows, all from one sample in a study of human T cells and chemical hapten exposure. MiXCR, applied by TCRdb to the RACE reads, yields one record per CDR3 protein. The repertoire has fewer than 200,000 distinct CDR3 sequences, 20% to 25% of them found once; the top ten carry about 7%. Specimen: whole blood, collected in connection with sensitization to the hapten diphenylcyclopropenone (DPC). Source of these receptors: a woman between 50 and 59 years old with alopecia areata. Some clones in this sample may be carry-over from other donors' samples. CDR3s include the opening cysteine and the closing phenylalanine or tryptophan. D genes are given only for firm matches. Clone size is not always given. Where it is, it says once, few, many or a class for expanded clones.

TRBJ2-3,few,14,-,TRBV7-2,CASSLDTGTDTQYF,TGTGCCAGCAGCTTAGATACAGGGACAGATACGCAGTATTTT
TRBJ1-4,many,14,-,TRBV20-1,CSARDLGGWEKLFF,TGCAGTGCTAGAGATCTCGGAGGGTGGGAAAAACTGTTTTTT
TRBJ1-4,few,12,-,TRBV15,CATSRENEKLFF,TGTGCCACCAGCAGGGAGAATGAAAAACTGTTTTTT
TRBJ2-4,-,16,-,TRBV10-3,CAISESKGAAINIQYF,TGTGCCATCAGTGAGTCGAAAGGGGCTGCTATAAACATTCAGTACTTC
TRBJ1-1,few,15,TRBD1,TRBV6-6,CASSYSGGGNTEAFF,TGTGCCAGCAGTTACTCAGGGGGCGGGAACACTGAAGCTTTCTTT
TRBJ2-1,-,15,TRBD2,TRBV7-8,CASSLRRGSYNEQFF,TGTGCCAGCAGCTTAAGGCGCGGGAGCTACAATGAGCAGTTCTTC
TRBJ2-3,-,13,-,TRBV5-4,CASSPDLAITQYF,TGTGCCAGCAGCCCGGACCTTGCTATTACGCAGTATTTT
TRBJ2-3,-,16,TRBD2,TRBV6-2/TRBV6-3,CASSSGLAVITDTQYF,TGTGCCAGCAGCTCCGGACTAGCGGTTATCACAGATACGCAGTATTTT
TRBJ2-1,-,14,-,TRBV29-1,CSVEKTGRGNEQFF,TGCAGCGTTGAAAAAACCGGCCGGGGCAATGAGCAGTTCTTC
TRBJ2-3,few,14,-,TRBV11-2,CASSLSLGPDTQYF,TGTGCCAGCAGCCTCAGCCTGGGACCAGATACGCAGTATTTT
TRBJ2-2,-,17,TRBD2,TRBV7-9,CASSPGLADPNTGELFF,TGTGCCAGCAGCCCGGGACTAGCGGACCCGAACACCGGGGAGCTGTTTTTT
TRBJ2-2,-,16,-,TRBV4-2,CASSRTRSANTGELFF,TGTGCCAGCAGCCGCACTAGATCCGCGAACACCGGGGAGCTGTTTTTT
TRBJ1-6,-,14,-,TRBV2,CASRVRGDNSPLHF,TGTGCCAGCAGGGTCAGGGGTGATAATTCACCCCTCCACTTT
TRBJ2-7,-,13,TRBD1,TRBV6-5,CASEDRARNAQYF,TGTGCCAGCGAGGACAGGGCAAGGAATGCGCAGTACTTC
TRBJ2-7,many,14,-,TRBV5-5,CASSVDGGLYEQYF,TGTGCCAGCAGCGTGGATGGGGGCCTCTACGAGCAGTACTTC
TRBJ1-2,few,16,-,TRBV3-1,CASSQDASRTAYGYTF,TGTGCCAGCAGCCAAGATGCTTCCCGGACAGCCTATGGCTACACCTTC
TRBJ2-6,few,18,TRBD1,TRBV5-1,CASSRQGAVGSGANVLTF,TGCGCCAGCAGCAGACAGGGGGCGGTGGGTTCTGGGGCCAACGTCCTGACTTTC
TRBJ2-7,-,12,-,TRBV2,CASRYGAEEQYF,TGTGCCAGCAGGTACGGGGCTGAGGAGCAGTACTTC
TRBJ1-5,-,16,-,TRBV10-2,CASSEPGWFIGQPQHF,TGCGCCAGCAGTGAGCCTGGGTGGTTTATTGGTCAGCCCCAGCATTTT
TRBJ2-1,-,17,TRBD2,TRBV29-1,CSVSSGSLWGSYNEQFF,TGCAGCGTGTCTAGCGGTTCCCTTTGGGGTTCTTACAATGAGCAGTTCTTC
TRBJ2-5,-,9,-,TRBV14,CAPRETQYF,TGTGCCCCCCGGGAGACCCAGTACTTC
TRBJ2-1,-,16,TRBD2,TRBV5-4,CASSPGLAGRESEQFF,TGTGCCAGCAGCCCAGGACTAGCGGGTAGAGAGAGTGAGCAGTTCTTC
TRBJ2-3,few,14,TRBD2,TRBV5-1,CASSPRLAPDTQYF,TGCGCCAGCAGCCCTCGACTAGCGCCAGATACGCAGTATTTT
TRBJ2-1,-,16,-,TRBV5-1,CASSLDAPGSYNEQFF,TGCGCCAGCAGCTTGGATGCTCCAGGGTCCTACAATGAGCAGTTCTTC
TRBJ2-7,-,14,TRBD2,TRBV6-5,CASSYLAGSNEQYF,TGTGCCAGCAGTTACTTAGCGGGAAGTAACGAGCAGTACTTC
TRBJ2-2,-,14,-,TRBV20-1,CSPLPAGRPGELFF,TGCAGTCCCCTCCCGGCGGGGAGGCCCGGGGAGCTGTTTTTT
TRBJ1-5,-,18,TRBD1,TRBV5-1,CASSLAPMIPGQGQPQHF,TGCGCCAGCAGCTTGGCCCCCATGATTCCGGGACAGGGACAGCCCCAGCATTTT
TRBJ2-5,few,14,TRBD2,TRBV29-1,CSVEDPGGQETQYF,TGCAGCGTTGAAGATCCGGGAGGGCAAGAGACCCAGTACTTC
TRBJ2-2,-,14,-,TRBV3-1,CASSQNEFAGELFF,TGTGCCAGCAGCCAAAACGAATTCGCCGGGGAGCTGTTTTTT
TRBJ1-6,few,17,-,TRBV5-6,CASSPSTRPHYNSPLHF,TGTGCCAGCAGCCCCTCGACCCGGCCCCATTATAATTCACCCCTCCACTTT
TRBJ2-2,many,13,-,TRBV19,CASSIGPLGELFF,TGTGCCAGTAGTATTGGCCCCCTCGGGGAGCTGTTTTTT
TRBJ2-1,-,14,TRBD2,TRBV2,CASSSSGGYNEQFF,TGTGCCAGCAGTAGTAGCGGGGGTTACAATGAGCAGTTCTTC
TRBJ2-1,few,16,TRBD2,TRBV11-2,CASSLGLAEPYNEQFF,TGTGCCAGCAGCTTAGGGCTAGCGGAACCCTACAATGAGCAGTTCTTC
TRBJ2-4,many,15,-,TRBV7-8,CASSLRRETKNIQYF,TGTGCCAGCAGCTTGAGACGGGAAACCAAAAACATTCAGTACTTC
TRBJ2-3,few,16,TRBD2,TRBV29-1,CSVEAIAGGFADTQYF,TGCAGCGTTGAAGCGATAGCGGGAGGGTTTGCAGATACGCAGTATTTT
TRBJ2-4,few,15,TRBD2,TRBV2,CASRSRREGKNIQYF,TGTGCCAGCAGGTCCCGTAGGGAGGGTAAAAACATTCAGTACTTC
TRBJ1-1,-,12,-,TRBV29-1,CSGSLLNTEAFF,TGCAGCGGATCCCTCCTGAACACTGAAGCTTTCTTT
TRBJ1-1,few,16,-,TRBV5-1,CASSLDAFRGNTEAFF,TGCGCCAGCAGCTTGGATGCTTTCAGGGGGAACACTGAAGCTTTCTTT
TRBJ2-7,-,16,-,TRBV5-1,CASSSMPAPASYEQYF,TGCGCCAGCAGCTCGATGCCAGCGCCCGCTTCCTACGAGCAGTACTTC
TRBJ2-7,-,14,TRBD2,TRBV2,CASRGLAGAYEQYF,TGTGCCAGCAGGGGACTAGCGGGAGCTTACGAGCAGTACTTC
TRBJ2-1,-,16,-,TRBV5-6,CASSRMMEGTYNEQFF,TGTGCCAGCAGCAGAATGATGGAGGGAACCTACAATGAGCAGTTCTTC
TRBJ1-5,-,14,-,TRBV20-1,CSARDLAGDQPQHF,TGCAGTGCTAGAGATCTGGCCGGCGATCAGCCCCAGCATTTT
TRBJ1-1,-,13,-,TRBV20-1,CSARGRGKISAFF,TGCAGTGCTAGAGGAAGGGGCAAGATCTCTGCTTTCTTT
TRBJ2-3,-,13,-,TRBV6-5,CASSLGVPDTQYF,TGTGCCAGCAGTCTCGGGGTGCCAGATACGCAGTATTTT
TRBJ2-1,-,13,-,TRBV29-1,CSVGGVADNEQFF,TGCAGCGTGGGAGGCGTGGCGGACAATGAGCAGTTCTTC
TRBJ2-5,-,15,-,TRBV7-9,CASSLGSGIQETQYF,TGTGCCAGCAGCTTAGGTTCGGGAATCCAAGAGACCCAGTACTTC
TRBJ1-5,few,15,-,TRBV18,CASSLDGGYNQPQHF,TGTGCCAGCTCTCTAGACGGGGGTTACAATCAGCCCCAGCATTTT
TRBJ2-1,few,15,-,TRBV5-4,CASSLNPSFYNEQFF,TGTGCCAGCAGCTTGAATCCATCCTTTTACAATGAGCAGTTCTTC
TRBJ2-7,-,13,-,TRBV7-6,CASSSPGAGEQYF,TGTGCCAGCAGCTCACCCGGCGCGGGGGAGCAGTACTTC
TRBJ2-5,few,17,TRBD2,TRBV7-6,CASSLRLAGANQETQYF,TGTGCCAGCAGCCTTCGACTAGCGGGAGCCAACCAAGAGACCCAGTACTTC
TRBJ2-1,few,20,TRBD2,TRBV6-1,CASSELPTGLAGGRYNEQFF,TGTGCCAGCAGTGAACTGCCTACCGGACTAGCGGGAGGGCGCTACAATGAGCAGTTCTTC